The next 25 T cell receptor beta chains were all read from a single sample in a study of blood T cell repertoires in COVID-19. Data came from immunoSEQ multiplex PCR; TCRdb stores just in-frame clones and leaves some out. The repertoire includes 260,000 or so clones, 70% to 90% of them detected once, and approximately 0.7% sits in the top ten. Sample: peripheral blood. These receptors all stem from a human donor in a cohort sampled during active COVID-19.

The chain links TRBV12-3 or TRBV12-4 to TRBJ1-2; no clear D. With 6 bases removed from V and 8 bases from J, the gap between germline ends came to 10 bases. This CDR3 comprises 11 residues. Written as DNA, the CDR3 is TGTGCCAGCAGCGGGGTAAGCGGCTACACCTTC. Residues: CASSGVSGYTF.

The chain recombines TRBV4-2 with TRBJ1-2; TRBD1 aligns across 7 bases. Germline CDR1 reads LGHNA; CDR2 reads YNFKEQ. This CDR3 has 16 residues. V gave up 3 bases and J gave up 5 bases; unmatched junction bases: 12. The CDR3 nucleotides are TGTGCCAGCAGCCATAACCGGGGACAGTGGATGTATGGCTACACCTTC. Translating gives CASSHNRGQWMYGYTF.

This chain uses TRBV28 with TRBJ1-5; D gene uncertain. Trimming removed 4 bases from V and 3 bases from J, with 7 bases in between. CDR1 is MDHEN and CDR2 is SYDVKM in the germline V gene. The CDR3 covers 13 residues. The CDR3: CASSYGVNQPQHF. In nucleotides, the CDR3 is TGTGCCAGCAGTTACGGGGTCAATCAGCCCCAGCATTTT.

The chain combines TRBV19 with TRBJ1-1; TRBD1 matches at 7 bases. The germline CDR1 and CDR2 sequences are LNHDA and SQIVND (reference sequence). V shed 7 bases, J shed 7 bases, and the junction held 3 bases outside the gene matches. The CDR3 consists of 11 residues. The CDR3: CASTRGDEAFF. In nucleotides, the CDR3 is TGTGCCAGTACCAGGGGGGATGAAGCTTTCTTT.

CDR3 DNA: TGTGCCAGCAGTTTCCCGGACAGGGCCCACGAGCAGTACTTC. It specifies CASSFPDRAHEQYF. This chain connects TRBV28 to TRBJ2-7, with TRBD1 matching 8 bases. The J segment lost 5 bases and the V segment lost 3 bases, leaving 6 bases of the junction unmatched. This CDR3 contains 14 residues. Per the germline V gene, CDR1 is MDHEN and CDR2 is SYDVKM.

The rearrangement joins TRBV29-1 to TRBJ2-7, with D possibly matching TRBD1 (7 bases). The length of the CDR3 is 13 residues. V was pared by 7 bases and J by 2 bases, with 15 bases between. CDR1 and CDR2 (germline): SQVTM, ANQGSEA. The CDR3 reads CSAKTGRTYEQYF. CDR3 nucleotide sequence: TGCAGCGCGAAGACAGGGAGGACCTACGAGCAGTACTTC.

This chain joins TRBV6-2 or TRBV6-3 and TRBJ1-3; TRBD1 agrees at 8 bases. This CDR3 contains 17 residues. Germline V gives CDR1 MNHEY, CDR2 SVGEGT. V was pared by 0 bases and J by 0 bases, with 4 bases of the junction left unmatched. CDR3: CASSYSGQGHSGNTIYF. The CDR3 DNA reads TGTGCCAGCAGTTACTCCGGACAGGGACACTCTGGAAACACCATATATTTT.

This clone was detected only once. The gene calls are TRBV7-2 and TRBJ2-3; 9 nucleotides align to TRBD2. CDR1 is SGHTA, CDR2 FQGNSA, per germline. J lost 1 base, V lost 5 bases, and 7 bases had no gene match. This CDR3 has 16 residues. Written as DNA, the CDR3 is TGTGCCAGCAGCGGCGGGGGGGGTGCGGGCACAGATACGCAGTATTTT. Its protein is CASSGGGGAGTDTQYF.

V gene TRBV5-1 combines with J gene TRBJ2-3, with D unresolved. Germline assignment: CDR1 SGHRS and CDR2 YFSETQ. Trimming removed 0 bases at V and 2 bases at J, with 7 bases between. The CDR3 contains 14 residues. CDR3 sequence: CASSLVQITDTQYF. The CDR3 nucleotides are TGCGCCAGCAGCTTGGTTCAGATCACAGATACGCAGTATTTT.

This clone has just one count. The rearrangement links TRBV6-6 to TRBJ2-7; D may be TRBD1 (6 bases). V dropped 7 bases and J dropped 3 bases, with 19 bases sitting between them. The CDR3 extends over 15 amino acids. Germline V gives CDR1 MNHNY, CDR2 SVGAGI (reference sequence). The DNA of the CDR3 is TGTGCCAGCACGATTCGAACTACAGGGATCTACGAGCAGTACTTC. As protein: CASTIRTTGIYEQYF.

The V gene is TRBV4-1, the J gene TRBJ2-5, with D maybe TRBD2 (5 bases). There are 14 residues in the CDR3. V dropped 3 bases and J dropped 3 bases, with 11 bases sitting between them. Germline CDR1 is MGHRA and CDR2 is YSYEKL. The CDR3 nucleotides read TGCGCCAGCAGCCAGCCGGGAAATAAAGAGACCCAGTACTTC. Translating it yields CASSQPGNKETQYF.

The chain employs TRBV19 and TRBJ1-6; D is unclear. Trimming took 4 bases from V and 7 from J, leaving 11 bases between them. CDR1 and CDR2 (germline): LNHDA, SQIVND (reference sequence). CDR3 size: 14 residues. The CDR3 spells CASSTIATNSPLHF. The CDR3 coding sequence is TGTGCCAGTAGTACGATAGCTACCAATTCACCCCTCCACTTT. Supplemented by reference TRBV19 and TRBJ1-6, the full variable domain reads DGGITQSPKYLFRKEGQNVTLSCEQNLNHDAMYWYRQDPGQGLRLIYYSQIVNDFQKGDIAEGYSVSREKKESFPLTVTSAQKNPTAFYLCASSTIATNSPLHFGNGTRLTVT.

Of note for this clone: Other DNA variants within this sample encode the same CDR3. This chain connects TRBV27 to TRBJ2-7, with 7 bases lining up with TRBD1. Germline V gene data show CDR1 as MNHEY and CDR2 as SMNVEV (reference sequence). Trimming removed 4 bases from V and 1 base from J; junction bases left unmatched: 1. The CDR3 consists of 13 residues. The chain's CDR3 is CASSYRGSYEQYF. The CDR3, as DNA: TGTGCCAGCAGTTACAGGGGTTCCTACGAGCAGTACTTC.

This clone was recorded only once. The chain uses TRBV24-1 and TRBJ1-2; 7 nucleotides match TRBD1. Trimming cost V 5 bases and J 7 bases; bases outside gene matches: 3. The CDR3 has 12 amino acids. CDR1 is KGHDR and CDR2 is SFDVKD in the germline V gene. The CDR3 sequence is CATSAGGIGYTF. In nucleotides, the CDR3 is TGTGCCACCAGTGCAGGGGGTATTGGCTACACCTTC.

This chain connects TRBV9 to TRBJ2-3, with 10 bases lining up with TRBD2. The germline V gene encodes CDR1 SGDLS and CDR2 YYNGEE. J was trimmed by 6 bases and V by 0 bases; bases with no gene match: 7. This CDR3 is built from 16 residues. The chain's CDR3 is CASSVDKREGWDTQYF. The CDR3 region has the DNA TGTGCCAGCAGCGTAGATAAGCGGGAGGGCTGGGATACGCAGTATTTT.

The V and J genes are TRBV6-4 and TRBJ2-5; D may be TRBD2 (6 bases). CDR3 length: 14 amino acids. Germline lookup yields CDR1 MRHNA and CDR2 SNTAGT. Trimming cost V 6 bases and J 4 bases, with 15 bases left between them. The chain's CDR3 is CASSHGLNRETQYF. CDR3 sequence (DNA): TGTGCCAGCAGCCACGGACTAAATAGAGAGACCCAGTACTTC.

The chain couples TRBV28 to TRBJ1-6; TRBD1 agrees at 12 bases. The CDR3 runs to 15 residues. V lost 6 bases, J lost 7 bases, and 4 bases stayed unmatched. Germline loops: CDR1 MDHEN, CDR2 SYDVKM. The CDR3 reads CASRGQGARNSPLHF. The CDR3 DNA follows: TGTGCCAGCAGGGGACAGGGGGCGCGAAATTCACCCCTCCACTTT.

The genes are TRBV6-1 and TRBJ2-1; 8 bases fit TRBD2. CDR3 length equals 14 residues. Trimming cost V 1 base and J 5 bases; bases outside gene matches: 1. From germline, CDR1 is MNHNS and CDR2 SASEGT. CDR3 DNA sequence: TGTGCCAGCAGTGAAGTAGCGGGGAACAATGAGCAGTTCTTC. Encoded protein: CASSEVAGNNEQFF.

The CDR3 region is CASSQDQDRETYEQYF. The CDR3 DNA reads TGCGCCAGCAGCCAAGATCAGGACAGGGAGACCTACGAGCAGTACTTC. The chain joins TRBV4-1 to TRBJ2-7, with TRBD1 matching over 8 bases. Trimming cost V 0 bases and J 2 bases; bases outside gene matches: 6. The CDR3 runs to 16 residues. Per the germline V gene, CDR1 is MGHRA and CDR2 is YSYEKL.

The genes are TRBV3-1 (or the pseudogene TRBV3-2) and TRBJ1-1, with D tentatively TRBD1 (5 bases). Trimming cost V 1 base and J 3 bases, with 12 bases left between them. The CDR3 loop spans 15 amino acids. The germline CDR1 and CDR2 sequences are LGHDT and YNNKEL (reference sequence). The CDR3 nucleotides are TGTGCCAGCAGCCAAGGCAGGGTCGCGGACACTGAAGCTTTCTTT. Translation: CASSQGRVADTEAFF.

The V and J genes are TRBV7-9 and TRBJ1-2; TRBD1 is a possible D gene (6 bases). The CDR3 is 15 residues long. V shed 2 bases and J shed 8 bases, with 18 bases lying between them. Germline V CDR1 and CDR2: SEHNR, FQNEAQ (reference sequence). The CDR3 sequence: CASSLMDSDLGGYTF. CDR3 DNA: TGTGCCAGCAGCTTAATGGACAGCGACCTTGGGGGCTACACCTTC.

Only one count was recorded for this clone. The DNA for the CDR3 is TGTGCCAGCTCACCACGCTGGAGCGCAGAGACCCAGTACTTC. Encoded protein: CASSPRWSAETQYF. V is TRBV18 and J is TRBJ2-5; D unclear. The CDR3 length is 14 residues. Germline V gene sequence: CDR1 KGHSH, CDR2 LQKENI. The V gene lost 1 base and the J gene lost 4 bases, with 10 bases spanning the gap.

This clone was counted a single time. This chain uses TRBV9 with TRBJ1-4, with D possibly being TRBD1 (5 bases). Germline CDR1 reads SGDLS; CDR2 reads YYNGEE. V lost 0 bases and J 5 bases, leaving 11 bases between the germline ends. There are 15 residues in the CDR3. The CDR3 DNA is TGTGCCAGCAGCGTAGAGGTGGGGGGGAATGAAAAACTGTTTTTT. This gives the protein CASSVEVGGNEKLFF.

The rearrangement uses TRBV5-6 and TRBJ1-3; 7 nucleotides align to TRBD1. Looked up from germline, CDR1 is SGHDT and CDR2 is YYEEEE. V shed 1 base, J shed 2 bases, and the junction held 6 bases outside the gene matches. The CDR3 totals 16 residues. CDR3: CASSLTAGGPGNTIYF. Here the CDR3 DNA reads TGTGCCAGCAGCTTGACAGCAGGGGGACCTGGAAACACCATATATTTT. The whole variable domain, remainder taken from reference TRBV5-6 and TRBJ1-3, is DAGVTQSPTHLIKTRGQQVTLRCSPKSGHDTVSWYQQALGQGPQFIFQYYEEEERQRGNFPDRFSGHQFPNYSSELNVNALLLGDSALYLCASSLTAGGPGNTIYFGEGSWLTVV.

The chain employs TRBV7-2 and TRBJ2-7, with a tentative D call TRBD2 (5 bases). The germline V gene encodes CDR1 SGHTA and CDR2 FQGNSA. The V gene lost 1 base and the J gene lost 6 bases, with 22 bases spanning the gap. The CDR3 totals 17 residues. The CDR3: CASSLERVAPGTIEQYF. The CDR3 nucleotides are TGTGCCAGCAGCTTAGAACGGGTAGCGCCTGGTACTATCGAGCAGTACTTC.